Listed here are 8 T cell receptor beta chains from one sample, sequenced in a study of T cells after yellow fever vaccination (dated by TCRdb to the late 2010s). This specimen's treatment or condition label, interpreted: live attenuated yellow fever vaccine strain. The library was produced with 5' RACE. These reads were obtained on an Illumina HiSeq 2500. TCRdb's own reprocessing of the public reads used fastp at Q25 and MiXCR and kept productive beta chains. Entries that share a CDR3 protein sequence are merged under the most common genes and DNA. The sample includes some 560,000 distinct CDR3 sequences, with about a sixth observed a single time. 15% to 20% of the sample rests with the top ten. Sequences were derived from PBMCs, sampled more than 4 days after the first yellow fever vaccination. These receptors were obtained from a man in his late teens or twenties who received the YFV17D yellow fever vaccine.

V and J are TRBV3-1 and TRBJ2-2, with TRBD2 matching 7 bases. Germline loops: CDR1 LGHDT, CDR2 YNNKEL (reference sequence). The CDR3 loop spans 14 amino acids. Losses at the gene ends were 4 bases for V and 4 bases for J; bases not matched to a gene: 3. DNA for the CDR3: TGTGCCAGCAGCCCCGGGGAGGGCACCGGGGAGCTGTTTTTT. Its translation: CASSPGEGTGELFF.

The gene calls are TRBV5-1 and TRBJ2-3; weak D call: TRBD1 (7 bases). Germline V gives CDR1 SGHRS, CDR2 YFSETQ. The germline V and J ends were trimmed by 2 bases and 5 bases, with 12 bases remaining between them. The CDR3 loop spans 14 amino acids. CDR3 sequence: CASSLQGTGDTQYF. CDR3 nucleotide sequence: TGCGCCAGCAGCTTACAGGGGACTGGAGATACGCAGTATTTT.

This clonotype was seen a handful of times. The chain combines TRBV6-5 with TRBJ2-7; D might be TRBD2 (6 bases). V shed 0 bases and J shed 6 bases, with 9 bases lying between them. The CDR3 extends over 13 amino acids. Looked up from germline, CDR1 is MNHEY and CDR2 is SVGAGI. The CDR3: CASSYSRGSEQYF. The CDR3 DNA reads TGTGCCAGCAGTTACTCCCGGGGGAGCGAGCAGTACTTC.

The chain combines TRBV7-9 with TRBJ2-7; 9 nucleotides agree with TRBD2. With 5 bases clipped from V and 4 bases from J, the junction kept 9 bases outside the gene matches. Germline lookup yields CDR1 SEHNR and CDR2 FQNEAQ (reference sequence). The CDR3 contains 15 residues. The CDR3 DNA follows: TGTGCCAGCAGCGACTCATTAGCGGGGGCTTACGAGCAGTACGTC. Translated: CASSDSLAGAYEQYV.

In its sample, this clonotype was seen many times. The CDR3 sequence: CASNHGQWVETQYF. In nucleotides, the CDR3 is TGTGCCAGCAACCACGGACAGTGGGTAGAGACCCAGTACTTC. This chain connects TRBV14 to TRBJ2-5, with a tentative D call TRBD1 (6 bases). The length of the CDR3 is 14 residues. V lost 7 bases and J 4 bases, leaving 16 bases between the germline ends. CDR1 is SGHDN and CDR2 is FVKESK in the germline V gene.

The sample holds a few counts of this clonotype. CDR3 DNA sequence: TGCAGTGCTAGGGGGACAGCGGGCCTCTACGAGCAGTACTTC. This encodes CSARGTAGLYEQYF. The chain has TRBV20-1 and TRBJ2-7; the D gene is possibly TRBD1 (7 bases). The V end lost 3 bases, the J end lost 3 bases, and 15 bases lay between the germline ends. The CDR3 is 14 residues long. Germline loops: CDR1 DFQATT, CDR2 SNEGSKA (reference sequence).

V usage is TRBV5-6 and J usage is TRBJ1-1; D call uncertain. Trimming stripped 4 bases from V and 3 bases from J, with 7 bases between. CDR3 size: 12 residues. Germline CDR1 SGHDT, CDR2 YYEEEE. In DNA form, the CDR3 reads TGTGCCAGCAGCCTAATTCACACTGAAGCTTTCTTT. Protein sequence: CASSLIHTEAFF. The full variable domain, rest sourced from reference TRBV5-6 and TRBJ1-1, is DAGVTQSPTHLIKTRGQQVTLRCSPKSGHDTVSWYQQALGQGPQFIFQYYEEEERQRGNFPDRFSGHQFPNYSSELNVNALLLGDSALYLCASSLIHTEAFFGQGTRLTVV.

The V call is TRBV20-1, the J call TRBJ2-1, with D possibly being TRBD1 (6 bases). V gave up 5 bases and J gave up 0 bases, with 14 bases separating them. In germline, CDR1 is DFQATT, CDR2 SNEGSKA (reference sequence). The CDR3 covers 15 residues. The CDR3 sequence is CSALTGQSSYNEQFF. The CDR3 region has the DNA TGCAGTGCTCTTACAGGGCAGAGCTCCTACAATGAGCAGTTCTTC.